The present T cell receptor beta chain was sequenced within a study of cytomegalovirus exposure and HLA in healthy donors. Study observations and caveats: In a later analysis, TCR beta V- and J-gene trimming was associated with a missense DCLRE1C variant. Sequencing likely caused a cluster of highly shared sequence variants. Earlier results showed most TCR beta V segments being productive about 87% or about 30% of the time.

Germline CDR1 and CDR2: GTSNPN and SVGIG (reference sequence). Trimming took off 0 bases at V and 4 bases at J, with 16 bases between the two ends. The CDR3 loop spans 16 amino acids. It was with 60 Vbeta and 13 Jbeta primers that the PCR ran. Some clones are missing from TCRdb's copy, which holds only in-frame ones; the method was immunoSEQ multiplex PCR. The data show some 88,000 clones, over 65% seen once. A remark on this clone: Its antigen is not identified.

The clonotype comes from a woman aged 18-29 years in good health and CMV-seropositive. V is TRBV30 and J is TRBJ1-3, with a weak D call TRBD1 (5 bases). Sequenced sample: PBMCs. This CDR3 is CAWSVGRGAVGNTIYF. The CDR3 DNA reads as TGTGCCTGGAGTGTAGGGAGGGGTGCGGTCGGAAACACCATATATTTT.